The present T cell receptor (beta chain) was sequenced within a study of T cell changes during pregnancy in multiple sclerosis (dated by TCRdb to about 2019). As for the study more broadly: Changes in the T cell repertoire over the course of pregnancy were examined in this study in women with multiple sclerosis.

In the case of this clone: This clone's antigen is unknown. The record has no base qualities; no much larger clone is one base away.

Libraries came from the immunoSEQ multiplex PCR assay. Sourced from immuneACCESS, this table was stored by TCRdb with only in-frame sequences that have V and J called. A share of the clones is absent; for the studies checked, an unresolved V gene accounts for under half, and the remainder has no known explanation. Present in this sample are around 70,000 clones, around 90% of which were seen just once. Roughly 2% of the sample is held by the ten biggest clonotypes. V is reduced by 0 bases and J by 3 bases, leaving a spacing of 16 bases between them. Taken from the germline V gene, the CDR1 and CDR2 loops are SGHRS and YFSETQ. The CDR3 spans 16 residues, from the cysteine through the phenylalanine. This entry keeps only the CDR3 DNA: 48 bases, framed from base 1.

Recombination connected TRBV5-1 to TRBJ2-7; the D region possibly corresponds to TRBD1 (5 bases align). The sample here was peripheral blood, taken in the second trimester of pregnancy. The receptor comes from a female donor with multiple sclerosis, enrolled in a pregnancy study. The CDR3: CASSLVSGNINYEQYF. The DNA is TGCGCCAGCAGCTTGGTGTCAGGGAATATCAACTACGAGCAGTACTTC.